These 21 T cell receptor beta chains originate from one sample sequenced in a study of blood T cells in healthy people across ages (dated by TCRdb to 2013 to 2016). Receptors were amplified or captured by 5' RACE. The sequencer listed for this sample is Illumina HiSeq 2500. The second PCR ran for about 7 to 11 cycles and used a J-beta primer mix along with a sample-barcoded 5' primer. TCRdb reprocessing: public reads trimmed at Q25 with fastp, clones called with MiXCR, in-frame beta chains kept. Every CDR3 protein is listed once, alongside the most common genes and DNA of its rows. Counted in this sample were 1.5 million to 2 million distinct CDR3 sequences; approximately 28% of them appeared once. 7% to 9% of the sample goes to the ten largest clones. The sample was blood. These receptors were collected from a woman aged 25 to 39 in good health.

The rearrangement joins TRBV2 to TRBJ2-1; 7 bases are a match to TRBD2. CDR3 length: 15 residues. V lost 7 bases and J lost 4; bases outside the gene matches: 10. CDR1 and CDR2 from the germline V gene are SNHLY and FYNNEI. The CDR3 loop is CASIRREGGYNEQFF. DNA of the CDR3: TGTGCCAGCATCCGAAGGGAGGGTGGATACAATGAGCAGTTCTTC.

With regard to this clonotype: One base away lies a much larger clone, so this may be a sequencing read error. The rearrangement joins TRBV4-3 to TRBJ1-5; a possible D gene is TRBD1 (6 bases). CDR1 LGHNA and CDR2 YSLEER come from the germline V gene. The ends were cut back, 1 base at V and 4 bases at J, with 11 bases in the middle. The CDR3 contains 15 residues. The CDR3 reads CASSQAGRGNQPQHF. The DNA of the CDR3 is TGCGCCAGCAGCCAAGCCGGCAGGGGAAATCAGCCCCAGCATTTT.

This clonotype has more than one count but fewer than ten. The chain carries TRBV20-1 and TRBJ2-5; D assignment may be TRBD1 or TRBD2 (5 bases each). The CDR3 is 15 residues long. Germline lookup yields CDR1 DFQATT and CDR2 SNEGSKA (reference sequence). V was shortened by 2 bases and J by 1 base, with 14 bases between the two germline ends. The CDR3 DNA follows: TGCAGTGCTAGACGTTTTCGGGGCAGCCAAGAGACCCAGTACTTC. It yields the protein CSARRFRGSQETQYF.

A remark on this clonotype: One junction end does not reproduce the germline sequence, and a read error may be involved. The chain carries TRBV7-9 and TRBJ1-4; 7 positions agree with TRBD1. Germline lookup yields CDR1 SEHNR and CDR2 FQNEAQ (reference sequence). This CDR3 is built from 14 residues. The CDR3 DNA reads TGTGCCAGCAGCGTGACAGGGAGTAATGAAAAACGGTTTTTT. This sequence encodes CASSVTGSNEKRFF.

This clonotype has just one count. The gene calls are TRBV24-1 and TRBJ1-1, with D unresolved. Germline CDR1 is KGHDR and CDR2 is SFDVKD. V was clipped by 4 bases and J by 10 bases, with 12 bases between them. The CDR3 runs 12 residues. The CDR3 nucleotides read TGTGCCACCAGTGAAGGGAGAGAGAGAGCTTTCTTT. As protein: CATSEGRERAFF.

This clonotype was observed a handful of times. The chain joins TRBV5-1 to TRBJ1-2; D may be TRBD1 (6 bases). The CDR3 length is 15 residues. Between the trimmed V and J ends, which lost 0 bases and 7 bases, there was a span of 16 bases. The V gene's germline CDR1 is SGHRS and CDR2 YFSETQ. CDR3 sequence reads: CASSLGDWGATGYTF. CDR3 nucleotide sequence: TGCGCCAGCAGCTTGGGCGACTGGGGGGCAACTGGCTACACCTTC.

This chain uses TRBV27 with TRBJ2-3; D gene uncertain. The V end was cut by 3 bases, the J end by 1 base, with 11 bases between. Per germline, CDR1 MNHEY and CDR2 SMNVEV (reference sequence). This CDR3 is 15 amino acids long. The CDR3 nucleotides are TGTGCCAGCAGTTTGCGGAAGTGGGGCACAGATACGCAGTATTTT. Amino acid sequence: CASSLRKWGTDTQYF.

The chain links TRBV28 to TRBJ2-5; D might be TRBD1 or TRBD2, each matching 7 bases. Trimming stripped 5 bases from V and 1 base from J, with 14 bases between. The CDR3 length is 15 residues. Germline V lookup: CDR1 MDHEN, CDR2 SYDVKM. CDR3 in amino acids: CASSQGGHFQETQYF. In nucleotides, the CDR3 is TGTGCCAGCAGTCAGGGGGGGCACTTCCAAGAGACCCAGTACTTC.

This clonotype occurred a few times. The DNA of the CDR3 is TGTGCCAGCAGACTCATAGACAGATACTATGGCTACACCTTC. The encoded protein is CASRLIDRYYGYTF. The chain joins TRBV7-9 to TRBJ1-2; D is possibly TRBD1 (5 bases). CDR1 and CDR2 (germline): SEHNR, FQNEAQ (reference sequence). The CDR3 runs 14 residues. V lost 6 bases and J 3 bases, leaving 14 bases between the germline ends.

The chain uses TRBV6-2 or TRBV6-3 and TRBJ2-1; TRBD2 matches 13 bases. Germline loops: CDR1 MNHEY, CDR2 SVGEGT. This CDR3 contains 13 residues. Germline trimming cut 8 bases from V and 5 bases from J; bases unmatched to any gene: 0. CDR3 nucleotide sequence: TGTGCCAGCGGGACTAGCGGGGACAATGAGCAGTTCTTC. Amino acid sequence: CASGTSGDNEQFF.

The chain couples TRBV20-1 to TRBJ2-1, with D unresolved. Trimming removed 0 bases at V and 5 bases at J, with 8 bases between. The germline V gene has CDR1 DFQATT and CDR2 SNEGSKA (reference sequence). There are 13 residues in the CDR3. CDR3 in amino acids: CSAREKLHNEQFF. The CDR3 coding sequence is TGCAGTGCTAGAGAAAAACTCCACAATGAGCAGTTCTTC.

The rearrangement links TRBV7-6 to TRBJ2-3; perhaps TRBD2 as D (6 bases). The ends were cut back, 4 bases at V and 5 bases at J, with 19 bases in the middle. The CDR3 has 16 amino acids. Germline V gives CDR1 SGHVS, CDR2 FNYEAQ. The CDR3 sequence is CASSSGGTASRDTQYF. The DNA of the CDR3 is TGTGCCAGCAGCTCCGGAGGGACTGCCAGTAGAGATACGCAGTATTTT. Full variable domain (outside the CDR3, taken from reference TRBV7-6 and TRBJ2-3): GAGVSQSPRYKVTKRGQDVALRCDPISGHVSLYWYRQALGQGPEFLTYFNYEAQQDKSGLPNDRFSAERPEGSISTLTIQRTEQRDSAMYRCASSSGGTASRDTQYFGPGTRLTVL.

This clonotype was observed a handful of times. As DNA, the CDR3 is TGTGCCAGCACTCCGGGTAGGGGGGGGGCTTTCTTT. The encoded protein is CASTPGRGGAFF. This chain links TRBV12-3 or TRBV12-4 with TRBJ1-1; tentatively, D is TRBD1 (6 bases). The CDR3 is 12 residues long. V shed 7 bases and J shed 11 bases, with 17 bases lying between them.

The chain joins TRBV20-1 to TRBJ1-1; a weak D match, TRBD1 (5 bases). V lost 3 bases and J 8 bases, leaving 13 bases between the germline ends. Germline V gene data show CDR1 as DFQATT and CDR2 as SNEGSKA (reference sequence). This CDR3 comprises 12 residues. The CDR3 spells CSARGRRPEAFF. DNA for the CDR3: TGCAGTGCTAGGGGACGGAGACCCGAAGCTTTCTTT.

The chain joins TRBV20-1 to TRBJ2-4; D gene ambiguous. Deletions cut 1 base from V and 0 bases from J, with 10 bases between. This CDR3 has 15 residues. The germline gives CDR1 DFQATT, CDR2 SNEGSKA (reference sequence). The CDR3 sequence: CSARVGSVAKNIQYF. DNA of the CDR3: TGCAGTGCTAGAGTAGGTTCTGTAGCCAAAAACATTCAGTACTTC.

Only a few counts were recorded for this clonotype. CDR3 sequence (DNA): TGTGCCAGCAGACCCCAGGTCAGCGATAATTCACCCCTCCACTTT. Translated: CASRPQVSDNSPLHF. This rearrangement joins TRBV12-3 or TRBV12-4 to TRBJ1-6; no definite D call. The ends were cut back, 6 bases at V and 5 bases at J, with 14 bases in the middle. The CDR3 consists of 15 residues.

A note on this clonotype: An end of the junction differs from the germline gene, which may be a read error. The J gene is TRBJ2-1, the V gene TRBV29-1, with TRBD2 matching over 8 bases. In germline, CDR1 is SQVTM, CDR2 ANQGSEA. CDR3 length: 13 residues. The CDR3 coding sequence is TGCAGCGTACGGACTAGCAGAAACAATAAGCAGTTCTTC. Protein product: CSVRTSRNNKQFF.

The chain uses TRBV18 and TRBJ2-1; 11 bases are shared with TRBD2. CDR3 length: 16 amino acids. The germline gives CDR1 KGHSH, CDR2 LQKENI. V trimming: 3 bases; J trimming: 9 bases; junction bases outside the gene matches: 10. CDR3 amino acids: CASSPKLAGESSEQFF. The CDR3 coding sequence is TGTGCCAGCTCACCCAAACTAGCGGGGGAGAGCAGTGAGCAGTTCTTC.

This clonotype was counted at least ten times. This chain connects TRBV29-1 to TRBJ2-6; D gene unclear. The germline gives CDR1 SQVTM, CDR2 ANQGSEA. This CDR3 spans 13 amino acids. V was pared by 5 bases and J by 1 base, with 6 bases between. Written as DNA, the CDR3 is TGCAGCGTTAGGACGTCTGGGGCCAACGTCCTGACTTTC. Translation: CSVRTSGANVLTF.

V usage is TRBV12-3 or TRBV12-4 and J usage is TRBJ2-7; D perhaps matches TRBD1 (6 bases). V shed 5 bases and J shed 3 bases, with 20 bases lying between them. This CDR3 is built from 16 residues. CDR3: CASSGSRDTLNYEQYF. DNA for the CDR3: TGTGCCAGCAGTGGCAGCCGGGACACCTTAAACTACGAGCAGTACTTC.

This clonotype was counted only a few times. The V gene is TRBV7-9, the J gene TRBJ1-2; tentatively, D is TRBD1 (6 bases). The CDR3 loop spans 14 amino acids. Looked up from germline, CDR1 is SEHNR and CDR2 is FQNEAQ (reference sequence). Trimming stripped 4 bases from V and 3 bases from J, with 12 bases between. In DNA, the CDR3 is TGTGCCAGCAGCTCGGACAGAAGTGACTATGGCTACACCTTC. Translating it yields CASSSDRSDYGYTF.